This TCR beta chain was recorded in a study of beta chain features in type 1 diabetes. Germline CDR1 reads SGHTA; CDR2 reads FQGNSA. Trimming removed 1 base from V and 1 base from J, with 17 bases in between. The CDR3 has 17 amino acids. A single heparinised blood sample, averaging approximately 0.12 L, was obtained per donor. As concerns this clone: As yet, its antigen is unknown.

Expressed TCRB transcripts were sequenced, since all the RNA that had been isolated was reverse transcribed. Only in-frame clones appear in the TCRdb table, and some are missing; sequencing was by immunoSEQ multiplex PCR. The sample shows more than 550,000 clones, roughly an eighth of them seen only once. Regarding the study as a whole: For type 1 diabetes patients, VDJ junctions showed fewer insertions and more deletions. In every one of the four CD4+ subsets, TCRB CDR3s were moderately but significantly shorter in Type 1 diabetes patients.

This receptor was taken from a man aged 18 to 29 with type 1 diabetes. J is TRBJ2-7 and V is TRBV7-2; D is tentatively TRBD1 or TRBD2 (5 bases each). Source material: naive CD4+ T cells from blood. Here the CDR3 reads CASSLGVGTQRSYEQYF. The DNA for the CDR3 is TGTGCCAGCAGCTTAGGGGTGGGGACGCAGAGGTCCTACGAGCAGTACTTC.